Following are 18 T cell receptor beta chains from one sample sequenced in a study of CD8 T cells in Susac syndrome. Random hexamers were used to reverse transcribe about 0.5 to 1 ug of RNA. TCRdb re-derived calls from the immunoSEQ multiplex PCR reads in MiXCR, one entry per CDR3 protein. This table has around 130,000 distinct CDR3 sequences, roughly 89% appearing once. Material for sequencing was CD8+ T cells from PBMCs. The receptors here all came from a human donor with multiple sclerosis.

V usage is TRBV3-1 and J usage is TRBJ1-5, with 7 bases lining up with TRBD1. V dropped 3 bases and J dropped 8; count of bases not matched to a gene: 7. Germline V CDR1 and CDR2: LGHDT, YNNKEL (reference sequence). CDR3 length: 14 amino acids. The CDR3 sequence is CASSHGQVLKPQHF. DNA of the CDR3: TGTGCCAGCAGCCACGGACAGGTTCTGAAGCCCCAGCATTTT.

The V call is TRBV20-1, the J call TRBJ2-7; 7 bases line up with TRBD2. V trimming: 0 bases; J trimming: 4 bases; junction bases outside the gene matches: 9. Germline loops: CDR1 DFQATT, CDR2 SNEGSKA (reference sequence). CDR3 length: 15 residues. Written as DNA, the CDR3 is TGCAGTGCTAGAGACCCCGCGGGAGTAGGGTACGAGCAGTACTTC. It codes for CSARDPAGVGYEQYF.

The rearrangement joins TRBV6-2 or TRBV6-3 to TRBJ2-6; D gene uncertain. Trimming took off 2 bases at V and 2 bases at J, with 7 bases between the two ends. This CDR3 contains 15 residues. In germline, CDR1 is MNHEY, CDR2 SVGEGT. CDR3 sequence reads: CASSYAQAGANVLTF. In nucleotides, the CDR3 is TGTGCCAGCAGTTACGCCCAAGCTGGGGCCAACGTCCTGACTTTC.

The rearrangement uses TRBV12-5 and TRBJ2-3, with no clear D. This CDR3 has 14 amino acids. Germline CDR1 reads LGHNT; CDR2 reads FRNRAP. Trimming removed 5 bases from V and 2 bases from J, with 11 bases in between. The CDR3 region has the DNA TGTGCTAGTGGTCCCTCGGGCCACACAGATACGCAGTATTTT. Its translation: CASGPSGHTDTQYF.

In nucleotides, the CDR3 is TGTGCCAGCAGTCCTTGGACAGGACACTATGGCTACACCTTC. Amino acids: CASSPWTGHYGYTF. The chain carries TRBV27 and TRBJ1-2; TRBD1 matches at 7 bases. CDR3 length: 14 amino acids. Germline assignment: CDR1 MNHEY and CDR2 SMNVEV (reference sequence). The J segment lost 3 bases and the V segment lost 5 bases, leaving 6 bases of the junction unmatched.

The chain employs TRBV11-2 and TRBJ2-7, with D possibly TRBD2 on 6 matching bases. This CDR3 has 13 residues. The germline V gene encodes CDR1 SGHAT and CDR2 FQNNGV. V was shortened by 4 bases and J by 4 bases, with 11 bases between the two germline ends. The CDR3 bases are TGTGCCAGCAGCTACCGGGACTTGTACGAGCAGTACTTC. This gives the protein CASSYRDLYEQYF.

The V call is TRBV7-9, the J call TRBJ2-1; the match to TRBD2 covers 14 bases. V was clipped by 8 bases and J by 5 bases; unmatched bases: 5. This CDR3 comprises 15 residues. The germline V gene has CDR1 SEHNR and CDR2 FQNEAQ (reference sequence). The CDR3 sequence: CASSWTSGRNNEQFF. As DNA, the CDR3 is TGTGCCAGCTCATGGACTAGCGGGAGGAACAATGAGCAGTTCTTC.

CDR3 bases: TGTGCCACCAGCAGAGATAGACAGTTCTACGAGCAGTACTTC. It yields the protein CATSRDRQFYEQYF. This chain connects TRBV15 to TRBJ2-7; D might be TRBD1 (5 bases). The ends were cut back, 0 bases at V and 3 bases at J, with 9 bases in the middle. This CDR3 is 14 amino acids long. From germline, CDR1 is LNHNV and CDR2 YYDKDF (reference sequence).

The rearrangement joins TRBV7-2 to TRBJ1-5; TRBD1 is a possible D gene (6 bases). From germline, CDR1 is SGHTA and CDR2 FQGNSA. CDR3 length: 15 residues. Trimming removed 4 bases from V and 5 bases from J, with 15 bases in between. The CDR3 DNA sequence: TGTGCCAGCAGCTACGACAGGACCCTTCATCAGCCCCAGCATTTT. Residues: CASSYDRTLHQPQHF.

V is TRBV28 and J is TRBJ2-1; 9 nucleotides match TRBD1. The V and J ends lost 6 bases and 2 bases, in that order; junction bases with no gene match: 5. In germline, CDR1 is MDHEN, CDR2 SYDVKM. The CDR3 has 15 amino acids. CDR3 nucleotide sequence: TGTGCCAGCAGACCCGACAGGGGGACCTACAATGAGCAGTTCTTC. Protein: CASRPDRGTYNEQFF.

The V gene is TRBV27, the J gene TRBJ2-1; 8 nucleotides align to TRBD1. V dropped 5 bases and J dropped 6; count of bases not matched to a gene: 12. This CDR3 is 16 amino acids long. Germline CDR1 is MNHEY and CDR2 is SMNVEV (reference sequence). CDR3 nucleotides: TGTGCCAGCAGTCCCATACTATCGACAGGGGTCAATGAGCAGTTCTTC. Translating gives CASSPILSTGVNEQFF.

The rearrangement uses TRBV29-1 and TRBJ1-2; D ambiguous. The CDR3 loop spans 13 amino acids. V gave up 5 bases and J gave up 8 bases, with 18 bases separating them. The germline V gene has CDR1 SQVTM and CDR2 ANQGSEA. CDR3 in amino acids: CSVPALTLGGYTF. DNA for the CDR3: TGCAGCGTTCCGGCCCTGACCCTGGGCGGCTACACCTTC.

V is TRBV4-1 and J is TRBJ1-1; D gene unclear. Germline V gene lookup returns CDR1 MGHRA and CDR2 YSYEKL. The CDR3 runs 13 residues. V was pared by 0 bases and J by 3 bases, with 5 bases between. The CDR3 sequence: CASSQEWHTEAFF. CDR3 DNA sequence: TGCGCCAGCAGCCAAGAGTGGCACACTGAAGCTTTCTTT.

This clonotype was seen once. The CDR3 protein is CASSLGQERSNEQFF. CDR3 nucleotides: TGTGCCAGCAGCTTAGGCCAGGAGCGGTCTAATGAGCAGTTCTTC. The chain is built from TRBV13 and TRBJ2-1, with D perhaps matching TRBD2 (5 bases). V lost 0 bases and J lost 7, with 13 bases in between. CDR1 is PRHDT, CDR2 FYEKMQ, per germline (reference sequence). This CDR3 is 15 amino acids long.

The V and J genes are TRBV3-1 and TRBJ2-2; 8 bases fit TRBD2. The CDR3 totals 16 residues. J lost 1 base, V lost 2 bases, and 3 bases had no gene match. In germline, CDR1 is LGHDT, CDR2 YNNKEL (reference sequence). The CDR3 here is CASSQLLAENTGELFF. The CDR3 DNA reads TGTGCCAGCAGCCAACTACTAGCGGAGAACACCGGGGAGCTGTTTTTT.

The chain uses TRBV11-2 and TRBJ2-5; D is possibly TRBD2 (6 bases). Germline assignment: CDR1 SGHAT and CDR2 FQNNGV. V lost 3 bases and J lost 0, with 11 bases in between. The length of the CDR3 is 15 residues. The CDR3 DNA reads TGTGCCAGCAGCTTCGGGGGATCGTACCAAGAGACCCAGTACTTC. Translating gives CASSFGGSYQETQYF.

The gene calls are TRBV12-3 or TRBV12-4 and TRBJ1-3, with D hard to call. The CDR3 is 13 residues long. V lost 4 bases to trimming and J lost 4 bases, with 8 bases between them. The CDR3 protein is CASSYLLGNTIYF. The CDR3 DNA sequence: TGTGCCAGCAGTTATCTGCTGGGAAACACCATATATTTT.

V usage is TRBV30 and J usage is TRBJ1-2; TRBD1 agrees at 9 bases. This CDR3 comprises 14 residues. Germline V gene lookup returns CDR1 GTSNPN and CDR2 SVGIG (reference sequence). V lost 3 bases to trimming and J lost 7 bases; unmatched junction nucleotides: 9. The CDR3 region is CAWRLDRGWGGYTF. The CDR3 DNA follows: TGTGCCTGGAGGTTGGACAGGGGTTGGGGTGGCTACACCTTC. Full variable domain (missing parts from reference TRBV30 and TRBJ1-2): SQTIHQWPATLVQPVGSPLSLECTVEGTSNPNLYWYRQAAGRGLQLLFYSVGIGQISSEVPQNLSASRPQDRQFILSSKKLLLSDSGFYLCAWRLDRGWGGYTFGSGTRLTVV.